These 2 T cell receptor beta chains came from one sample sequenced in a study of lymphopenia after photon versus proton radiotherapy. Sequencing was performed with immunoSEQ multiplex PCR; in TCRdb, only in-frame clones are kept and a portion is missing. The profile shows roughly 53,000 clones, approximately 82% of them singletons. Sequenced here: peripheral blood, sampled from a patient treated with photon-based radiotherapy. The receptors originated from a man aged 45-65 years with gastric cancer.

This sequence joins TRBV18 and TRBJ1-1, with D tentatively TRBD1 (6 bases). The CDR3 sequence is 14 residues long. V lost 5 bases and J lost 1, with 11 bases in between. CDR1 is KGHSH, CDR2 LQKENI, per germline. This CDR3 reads CASSLGQRNTEAFF. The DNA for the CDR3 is TGTGCCAGCTCATTAGGACAGAGGAACACTGAAGCTTTCTTT.

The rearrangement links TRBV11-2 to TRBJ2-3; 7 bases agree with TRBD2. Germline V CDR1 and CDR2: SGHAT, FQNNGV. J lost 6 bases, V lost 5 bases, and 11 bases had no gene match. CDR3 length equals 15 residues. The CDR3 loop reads CASSLRDYNRDTQYF. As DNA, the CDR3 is TGTGCCAGCAGCCTCCGGGACTACAACAGGGATACGCAGTATTTT.